This T cell receptor (beta chain) came from a study of cytomegalovirus exposure and HLA in healthy donors. Whole-study context: The same platform was used for the roughly 110 validation repertoires as for the approximately 610 first-cohort repertoires, as reported in a later analysis.

In the case of this clone: The antigen is not known.

Study-wide results and limits: Researchers catalogued roughly 150 TCR beta chains as cytomegalovirus-associated.

A roughly 120-subject validation cohort, separate from the roughly 670-subject first cohort, supplied the donors. The germline V and J ends were trimmed by 6 bases and 5 bases, with 17 bases remaining between them. CDR1 is MDHEN and CDR2 is SYDVKM in the germline V gene. CDR3 length equals 15 residues. The method was immunoSEQ multiplex PCR; TCRdb's version includes in-frame clones alone and lacks a portion of them. The sample has about 360,000 clones; more than 80% are singletons. Specimen: PBMCs. The rearrangement joins TRBV28 to TRBJ1-5, with D possibly TRBD1 on 6 matching bases. The sequence came from a woman aged 18-29 years in good health and CMV-seronegative. CDR3 in amino acids: CASSGLRQVDQPQHF. The CDR3 DNA is TGTGCCAGCAGCGGACTTCGACAGGTCGATCAGCCCCAGCATTTT.